A selection of T cell receptor beta chains follows, all from one sample in a study of blood T cells in healthy people across ages. In TCRdb, the 5' RACE reads were re-called with MiXCR into one record per CDR3 protein. This table has about 1.1 million distinct CDR3 sequences, around two fifths appearing once. Sequenced sample: blood. These receptors came from a man younger than 35 in good health. Both conserved end residues are part of each CDR3. The D gene is left open where the match is weak. The size of a clone is reported for some rows only, either as once, few or many, or as a class for expanded clones.

d_call | j_call | v_call | clone_size | cdr3_nt | cdr3_aa
- | TRBJ1-2 | TRBV14 | many | TGTGCCAGCAGCCAAGAGGTCTATGGCTACACCTTC | CASSQEVYGYTF
- | TRBJ1-4 | TRBV5-1 | few | TGCGCCAGCAGCTTGGTGGGGCGTTCAACTAATGAAAAACTGTTTTTT | CASSLVGRSTNEKLFF
TRBD2 | TRBJ2-5 | TRBV6-6 | - | TGTGCCAGCATAAGGGAGCGGGGGAGCCAGACCCAGTACTTC | CASIRERGSQTQYF
TRBD1 | TRBJ1-2 | TRBV14 | few | TGTGCCAGCAGCCAAGAAGGTAGTACAGGGGGCGCGAACTATGGCTACACCTTC | CASSQEGSTGGANYGYTF
TRBD1 | TRBJ1-2 | TRBV4-1 | - | TGCGCCAGCAGCCAAGAAAGAGGGGGCGATGGCTACACCTTC | CASSQERGGDGYTF
- | TRBJ1-1 | TRBV7-9 | - | TGTGCCAGCAGCCAACGTTCCGGGGGATCAGCTTTCTTT | CASSQRSGGSAFF
- | TRBJ1-6 | TRBV27 | few | TGTGCCAGCAGTTTGGCGGGCGCTAATTCACCCCTCCACTTT | CASSLAGANSPLHF
- | TRBJ2-3 | TRBV9 | few | TGTGCCAGCAGCGTAGAGGGAGGCGGGGTTGGAGCAGATACGCAGTATTTT | CASSVEGGGVGADTQYF
TRBD1 | TRBJ1-2 | TRBV6-5 | few | TGTGCCAGCAGTCGGGGTCGACAGGGGAATTACGGCTACACCTTC | CASSRGRQGNYGYTF
- | TRBJ1-2 | TRBV3-1 | many | TGTGCCAGCAGCCAAGGGGTCTATGGCTACACCTTC | CASSQGVYGYTF
- | TRBJ2-3 | TRBV4-3 | - | TGCGCCAGCAGCCAAGATTCCCTCACAGATACGCAGTATTTT | CASSQDSLTDTQYF
- | TRBJ1-4 | TRBV20-1 | - | TGCAGTGCTAGAGATCCGACGAGCAGGGATGGAGAAAAACTGTTTTTT | CSARDPTSRDGEKLFF
- | TRBJ2-7 | TRBV7-8 | few | TGTGCCAGCAGCTTATTCCGGGACCTGCGGACCTACGAGCAGTACTTC | CASSLFRDLRTYEQYF
- | TRBJ1-5 | TRBV6-2/TRBV6-3 | - | TGTGCCAGCAGATCCAAGGGATGGACACGCAATCAGCCCCAGCATTTT | CASRSKGWTRNQPQHF
TRBD2 | TRBJ2-1 | TRBV15 | - | TGTGCCACCAGCATTCTCGGACTAGCGGGGCAATACAATGACCAGTTCTTC | CATSILGLAGQYNDQFF
- | TRBJ2-5 | TRBV7-2 | many | TGTGCCAGCAGTTCGACTAGAGGGGAGACCCAGTACTTC | CASSSTRGETQYF